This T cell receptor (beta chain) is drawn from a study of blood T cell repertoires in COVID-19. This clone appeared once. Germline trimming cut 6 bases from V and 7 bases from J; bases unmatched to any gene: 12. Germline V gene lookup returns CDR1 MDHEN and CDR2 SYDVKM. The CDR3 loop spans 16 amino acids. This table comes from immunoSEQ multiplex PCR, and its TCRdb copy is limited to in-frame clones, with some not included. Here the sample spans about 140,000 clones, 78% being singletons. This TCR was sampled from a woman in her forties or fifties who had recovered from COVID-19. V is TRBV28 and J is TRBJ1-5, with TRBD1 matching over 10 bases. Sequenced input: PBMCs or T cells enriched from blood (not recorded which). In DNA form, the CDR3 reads TGTGCCAGCAGGTGGACGGACAGGGGGGTGTACCAGCCCCAGCATTTT. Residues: CASRWTDRGVYQPQHF.